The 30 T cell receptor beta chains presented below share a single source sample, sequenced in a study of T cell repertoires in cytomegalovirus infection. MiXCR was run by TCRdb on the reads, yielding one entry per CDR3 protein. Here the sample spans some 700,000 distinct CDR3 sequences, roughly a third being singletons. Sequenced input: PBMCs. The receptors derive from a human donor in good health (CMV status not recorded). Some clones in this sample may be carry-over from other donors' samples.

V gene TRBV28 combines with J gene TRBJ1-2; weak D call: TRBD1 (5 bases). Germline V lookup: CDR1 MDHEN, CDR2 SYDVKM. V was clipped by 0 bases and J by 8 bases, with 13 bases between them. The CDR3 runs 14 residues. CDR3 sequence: CASSLWGVKSGYTF. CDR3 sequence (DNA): TGTGCCAGCAGTTTATGGGGGGTCAAAAGCGGCTACACCTTC.

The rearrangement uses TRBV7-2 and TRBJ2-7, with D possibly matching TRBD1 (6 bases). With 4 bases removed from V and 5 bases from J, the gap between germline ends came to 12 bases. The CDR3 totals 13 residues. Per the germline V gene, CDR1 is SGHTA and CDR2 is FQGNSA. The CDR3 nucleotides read TGTGCCAGCAGCTCCCGACAGGCCCACGAGCAGTACTTC. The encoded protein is CASSSRQAHEQYF.

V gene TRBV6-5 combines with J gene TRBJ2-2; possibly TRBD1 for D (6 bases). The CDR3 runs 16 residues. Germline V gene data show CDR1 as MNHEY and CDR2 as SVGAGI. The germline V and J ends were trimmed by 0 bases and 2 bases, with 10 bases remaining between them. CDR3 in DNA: TGTGCCAGCAGTTACTCGGGGACACTTAACACCGGGGAGCTGTTTTTT. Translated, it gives CASSYSGTLNTGELFF.

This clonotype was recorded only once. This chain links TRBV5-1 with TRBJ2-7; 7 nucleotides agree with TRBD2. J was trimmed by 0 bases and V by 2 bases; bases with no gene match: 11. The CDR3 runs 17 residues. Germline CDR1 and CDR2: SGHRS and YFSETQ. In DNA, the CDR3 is TGCGCCAGCAGCTTCTCGGGCGTGGAGCGGGACTCCTACGAGCAGTACTTC. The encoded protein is CASSFSGVERDSYEQYF.

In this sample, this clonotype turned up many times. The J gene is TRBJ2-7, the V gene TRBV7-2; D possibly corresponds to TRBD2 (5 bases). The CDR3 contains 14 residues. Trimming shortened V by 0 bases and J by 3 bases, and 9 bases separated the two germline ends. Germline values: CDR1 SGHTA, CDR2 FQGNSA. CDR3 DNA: TGTGCCAGCAGCTTAGCTCGGGGTATCTACGAGCAGTACTTC. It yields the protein CASSLARGIYEQYF.

The DNA of the CDR3 is TGCAGTGCTAGAGGGACAGGTACCTATCAGCCCCAGCATTTT. Amino acid sequence: CSARGTGTYQPQHF. V and J are TRBV20-1 and TRBJ1-5; 7 bases fit TRBD1. CDR1 DFQATT and CDR2 SNEGSKA come from the germline V gene (reference sequence). This CDR3 is built from 14 residues. After removal of 1 base from V and 5 bases from J, the junction contained 5 bases not matched to a gene.

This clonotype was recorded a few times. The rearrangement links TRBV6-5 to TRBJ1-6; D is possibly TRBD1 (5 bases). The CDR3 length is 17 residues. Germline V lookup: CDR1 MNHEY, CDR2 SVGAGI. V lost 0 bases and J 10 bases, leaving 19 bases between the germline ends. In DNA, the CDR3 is TGTGCCAGCAGTTACTCGCGATTGCGGGCAGGGCGGTCACCCCTCCACTTT. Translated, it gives CASSYSRLRAGRSPLHF.

CDR3 bases: TGTGCCAGCAGAGCTCGGACAGCCCCGGCGCACGTAGCCAACTATGGCTACACCTTC. Translating it yields CASRARTAPAHVANYGYTF. This chain joins TRBV6-6 and TRBJ1-2; D might be TRBD1 (6 bases). Germline lookup yields CDR1 MNHNY and CDR2 SVGAGI (reference sequence). Deletions cut 6 bases from V and 2 bases from J, with 28 bases between. The CDR3 runs to 19 residues.

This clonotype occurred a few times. CDR3 in amino acids: CASSSRGTGSVGSGANVLTF. The CDR3 DNA reads TGTGCCAGCAGCTCTCGCGGGACAGGGTCGGTGGGGTCTGGGGCCAACGTCCTGACTTTC. The chain joins TRBV7-8 to TRBJ2-6; TRBD1 agrees at 9 bases. V trimming: 4 bases; J trimming: 1 base; junction bases outside the gene matches: 14. In germline, CDR1 is SGHVS, CDR2 FQNEAQ. The CDR3 covers 20 residues.

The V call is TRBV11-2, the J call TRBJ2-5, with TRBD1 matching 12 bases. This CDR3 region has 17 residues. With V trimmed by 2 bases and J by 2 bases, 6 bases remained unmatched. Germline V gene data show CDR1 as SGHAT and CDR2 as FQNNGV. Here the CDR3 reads CASSLRGTGGFQETQYF. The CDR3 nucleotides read TGTGCCAGCAGCTTAAGAGGGACAGGGGGCTTTCAAGAGACCCAGTACTTC.

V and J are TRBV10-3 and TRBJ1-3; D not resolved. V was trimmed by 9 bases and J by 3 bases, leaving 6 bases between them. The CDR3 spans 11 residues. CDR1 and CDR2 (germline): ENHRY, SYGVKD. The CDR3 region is CAIRFGNTIYF. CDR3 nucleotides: TGTGCCATTCGTTTTGGAAACACCATATATTTT.

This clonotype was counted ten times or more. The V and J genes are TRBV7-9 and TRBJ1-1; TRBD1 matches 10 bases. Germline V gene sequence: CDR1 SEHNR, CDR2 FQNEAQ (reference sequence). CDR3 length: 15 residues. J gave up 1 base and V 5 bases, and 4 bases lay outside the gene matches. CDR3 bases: TGTGCCAGCAGCGCAAGGGACAGGGGGAACACTGAAGCTTTCTTT. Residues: CASSARDRGNTEAFF.

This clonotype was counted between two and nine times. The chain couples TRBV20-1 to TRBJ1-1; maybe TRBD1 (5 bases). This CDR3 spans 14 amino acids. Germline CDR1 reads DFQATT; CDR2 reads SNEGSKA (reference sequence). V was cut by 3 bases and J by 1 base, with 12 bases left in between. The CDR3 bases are TGCAGTGCTAGGTCTCATACAGGGAACACTGAAGCTTTCTTT. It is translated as CSARSHTGNTEAFF.

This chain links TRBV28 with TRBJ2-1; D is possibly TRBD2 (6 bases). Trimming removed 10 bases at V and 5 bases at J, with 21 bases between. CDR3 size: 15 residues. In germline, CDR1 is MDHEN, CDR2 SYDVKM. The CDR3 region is CAIFVGGAIHNEQFF. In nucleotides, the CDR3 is TGTGCCATCTTTGTGGGGGGAGCGATACACAATGAGCAGTTCTTC.

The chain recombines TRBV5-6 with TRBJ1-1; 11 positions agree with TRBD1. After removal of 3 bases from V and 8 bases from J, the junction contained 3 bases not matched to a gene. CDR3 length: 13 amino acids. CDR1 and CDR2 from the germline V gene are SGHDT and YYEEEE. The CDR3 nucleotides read TGTGCCAGCAGCTGGGGACAGGGGGGAGAAGCTTTCTTT. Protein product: CASSWGQGGEAFF.

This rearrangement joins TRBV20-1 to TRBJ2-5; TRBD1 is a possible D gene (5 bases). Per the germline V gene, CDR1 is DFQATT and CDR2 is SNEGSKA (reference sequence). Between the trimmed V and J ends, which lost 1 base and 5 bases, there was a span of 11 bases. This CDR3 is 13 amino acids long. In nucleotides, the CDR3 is TGCAGTGCTAGAGCAGGGAATGGGGAGACCCAGTACTTC. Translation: CSARAGNGETQYF.

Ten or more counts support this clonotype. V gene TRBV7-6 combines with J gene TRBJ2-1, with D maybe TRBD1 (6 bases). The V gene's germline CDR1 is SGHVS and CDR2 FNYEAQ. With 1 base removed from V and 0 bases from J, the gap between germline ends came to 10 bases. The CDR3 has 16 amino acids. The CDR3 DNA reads TGTGCCAGCAGCTTAGTACAGGGTCCCTCCTACAATGAGCAGTTCTTC. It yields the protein CASSLVQGPSYNEQFF.

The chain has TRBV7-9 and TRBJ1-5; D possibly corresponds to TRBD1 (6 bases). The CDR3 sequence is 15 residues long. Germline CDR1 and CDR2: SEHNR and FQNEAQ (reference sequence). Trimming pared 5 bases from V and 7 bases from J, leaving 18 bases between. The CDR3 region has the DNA TGTGCCAGCAGCGACCGGGACAATCCATCACAGCCCCAGCATTTT. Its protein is CASSDRDNPSQPQHF.

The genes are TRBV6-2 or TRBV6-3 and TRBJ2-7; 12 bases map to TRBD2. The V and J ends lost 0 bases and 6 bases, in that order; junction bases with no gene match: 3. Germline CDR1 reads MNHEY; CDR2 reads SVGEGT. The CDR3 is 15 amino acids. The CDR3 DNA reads TGTGCCAGCAGTTACTCGACTAGCGGGAGACCCGAGCAGTACTTC. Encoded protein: CASSYSTSGRPEQYF.

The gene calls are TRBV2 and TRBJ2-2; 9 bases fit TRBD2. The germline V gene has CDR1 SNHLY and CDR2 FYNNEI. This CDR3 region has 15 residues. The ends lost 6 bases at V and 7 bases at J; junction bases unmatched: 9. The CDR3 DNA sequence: TGTGCCAGCAGGCGGGAGGGCATGTCCAACGGGGAGCTGTTTTTT. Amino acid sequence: CASRREGMSNGELFF.

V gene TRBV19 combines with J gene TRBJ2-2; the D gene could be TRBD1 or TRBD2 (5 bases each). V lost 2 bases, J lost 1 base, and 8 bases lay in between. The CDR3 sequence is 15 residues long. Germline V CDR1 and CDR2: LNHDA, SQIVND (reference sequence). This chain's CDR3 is CASSILGGNTGELFF. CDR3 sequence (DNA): TGTGCCAGTAGTATACTTGGGGGGAACACCGGGGAGCTGTTTTTT.

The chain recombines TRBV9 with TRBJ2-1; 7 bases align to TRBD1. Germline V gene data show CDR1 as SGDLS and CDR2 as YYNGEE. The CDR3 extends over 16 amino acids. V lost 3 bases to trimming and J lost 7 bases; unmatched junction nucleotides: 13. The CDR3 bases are TGTGCCAGCAGCGGACAGGGCCGCCCCTTAGGGAATGAGCAGTTCTTC. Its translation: CASSGQGRPLGNEQFF.

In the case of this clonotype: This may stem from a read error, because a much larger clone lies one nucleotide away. The CDR3 spells CASSLEKYNEQFF. In nucleotides, the CDR3 is TGTGCCAGCAGTTTAGAGAAGTACAATGAGCAGTTCTTC. The J gene is TRBJ2-1, the V gene TRBV12-3 or TRBV12-4, with D hard to call. The CDR3 spans 13 residues. Trimming took 1 base from V and 4 from J, leaving 5 bases between them.

The CDR3 region is CASSTTDRGWQPQHF. CDR3 nucleotides: TGTGCCAGTAGCACTACCGACAGGGGATGGCAGCCCCAGCATTTT. This chain connects TRBV19 to TRBJ1-5; 8 bases match TRBD1. Germline lookup yields CDR1 LNHDA and CDR2 SQIVND (reference sequence). The V and J ends lost 6 bases and 7 bases, in that order; junction bases with no gene match: 11. The CDR3 is 15 residues long.

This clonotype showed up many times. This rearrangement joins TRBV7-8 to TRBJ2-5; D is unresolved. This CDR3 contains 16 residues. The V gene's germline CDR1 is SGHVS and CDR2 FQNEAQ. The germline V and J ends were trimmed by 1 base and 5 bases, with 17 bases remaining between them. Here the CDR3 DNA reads TGTGCCAGCAGCTTAGTGGGTCGGGTCAAACAGGAGACCCAGTACTTC. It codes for CASSLVGRVKQETQYF.

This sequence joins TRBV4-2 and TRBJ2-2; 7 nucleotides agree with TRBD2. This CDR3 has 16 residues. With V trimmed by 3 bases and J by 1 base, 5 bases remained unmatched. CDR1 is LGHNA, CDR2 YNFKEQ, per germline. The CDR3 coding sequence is TGTGCCAGCAGCCAGGGGTGGGGGGGGAACACCGGGGAGCTGTTTTTT. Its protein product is CASSQGWGGNTGELFF.

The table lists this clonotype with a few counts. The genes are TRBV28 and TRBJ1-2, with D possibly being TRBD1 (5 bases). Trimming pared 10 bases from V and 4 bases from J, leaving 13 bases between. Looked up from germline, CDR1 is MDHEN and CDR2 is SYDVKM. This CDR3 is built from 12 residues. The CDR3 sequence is CATRGDSYGYTF. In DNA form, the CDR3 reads TGTGCCACCCGAGGGGATTCCTATGGCTACACCTTC.

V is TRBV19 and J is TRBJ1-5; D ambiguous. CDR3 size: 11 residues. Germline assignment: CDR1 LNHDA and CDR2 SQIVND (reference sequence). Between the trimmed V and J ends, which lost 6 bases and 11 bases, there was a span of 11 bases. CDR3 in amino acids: CASRSKRSQHF. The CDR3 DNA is TGTGCCAGTAGGAGTAAGAGGTCCCAGCATTTT. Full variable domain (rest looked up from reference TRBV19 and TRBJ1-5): DGGITQSPKYLFRKEGQNVTLSCEQNLNHDAMYWYRQDPGQGLRLIYYSQIVNDFQKGDIAEGYSVSREKKESFPLTVTSAQKNPTAFYLCASRSKRSQHFGDGTRLSIL.

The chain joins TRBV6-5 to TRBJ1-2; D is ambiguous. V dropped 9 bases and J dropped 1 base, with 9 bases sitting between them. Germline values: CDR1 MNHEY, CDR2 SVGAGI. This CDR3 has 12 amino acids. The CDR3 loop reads CASLSYNYGYTF. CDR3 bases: TGTGCCAGTTTATCGTATAACTATGGCTACACCTTC.

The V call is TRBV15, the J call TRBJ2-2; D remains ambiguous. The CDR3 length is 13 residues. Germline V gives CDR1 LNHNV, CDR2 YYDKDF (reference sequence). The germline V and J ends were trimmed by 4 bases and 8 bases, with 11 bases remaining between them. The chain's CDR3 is CATSTQPPGELFF. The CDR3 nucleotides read TGTGCCACCAGCACCCAACCCCCGGGGGAGCTGTTTTTT.